This is a list of T cell receptor beta chains from one sample in a study of shared clonotypes between healthy human individuals. The data were produced by immunoSEQ multiplex PCR, yet TCRdb's version contains in-frame clones alone and is incomplete. Among approximately 1.9 million clones listed, around 93% were seen once. The sample was naive CD8+ T cells from PBMCs. These receptors were collected from a young man in good health. Some clones in this sample may be carry-over from other donors' samples. Both conserved end residues are part of each CDR3. The order of the fields is clone size, V gene, D gene, J gene, CDR3 DNA, CDR3 protein. A D gene is named only where the DNA matches it firmly. Part of the rows lack a size; the others show once, few, many or a class for expanded clones.

size: -
V: TRBV9
D: -
J: TRBJ2-5
DNA: TGTGCCAGCAGCGTAGGCCGCAAGACACCCTCGGGGGAGACCCAGTACTTC
CDR3: CASSVGRKTPSGETQYF

size: once
V: TRBV19
D: TRBD2
J: TRBJ2-7
DNA: TGTGCCAGCACTCCGGGACTAGGAGCTTACGAGCAGTACTTC
CDR3: CASTPGLGAYEQYF

size: -
V: TRBV28
D: -
J: TRBJ1-5
DNA: TGTGCCAGCAGTTTTTCCCCCATGGGTAGCAATCAGCCCCAGCATTTT
CDR3: CASSFSPMGSNQPQHF

size: -
V: TRBV19
D: TRBD2
J: TRBJ2-2
DNA: TGTGCCAGTAAACTGCTAGCGGCCGGGGAGCTGTTTTTT
CDR3: CASKLLAAGELFF

size: -
V: TRBV7-9
D: TRBD2
J: TRBJ2-7
DNA: TGTGCCAGCAGCTTAGCGGGAGGGCCGGGTGAGCAGTACTTC
CDR3: CASSLAGGPGEQYF

size: -
V: TRBV28
D: -
J: TRBJ2-1
DNA: TGTGCCAGCAGTCCCGGGAATGAGCAGTTCTTC
CDR3: CASSPGNEQFF

size: once
V: TRBV6-1
D: -
J: TRBJ1-5
DNA: TGTGCCAGCAGTGACCTGACAGGCATGGGCAATCAGCCCCAGCATTTT
CDR3: CASSDLTGMGNQPQHF

size: -
V: TRBV13
D: TRBD2
J: TRBJ2-3
DNA: TGTGCCAGCAGCCCTAGCGGGAACACAGATACGCAGTATTTT
CDR3: CASSPSGNTDTQYF

size: -
V: TRBV14
D: TRBD2
J: TRBJ2-3
DNA: TGTGCCACCAGAGGTAGACTAGCGGGACCCCAGGGGGCAGATACGCAGTATTTT
CDR3: CATRGRLAGPQGADTQYF

size: -
V: TRBV13
D: TRBD2
J: TRBJ2-7
DNA: TGTGCCAGCAGCCCCGGGGTTCCTAGGACTAGCGACACCTACGAGCAGTACTTC
CDR3: CASSPGVPRTSDTYEQYF

size: -
V: TRBV7-9
D: -
J: TRBJ2-7
DNA: TGTGCCAGCAGCGCGTTGATCTACGAGCAGTACTTC
CDR3: CASSALIYEQYF

size: -
V: TRBV5-4
D: -
J: TRBJ2-3
DNA: TGTGCCAGCAGCCTGGAGGGCCGTGTCACAGATACGCAGTATTTT
CDR3: CASSLEGRVTDTQYF

size: -
V: TRBV4-1
D: TRBD2
J: TRBJ2-7
DNA: TGCGCCAGCAGCCAGGCCCGGCGGGAGACCTACGAGCAGTACTTC
CDR3: CASSQARRETYEQYF

size: -
V: TRBV11-2
D: -
J: TRBJ2-1
DNA: TGTGCCAGCAACCCAGGTACCCAGGATGAGCAGTTCTTC
CDR3: CASNPGTQDEQFF

size: -
V: TRBV9
D: -
J: TRBJ1-5
DNA: TGTGCCAGCAGCGTAGGGGCGCGGCAGCCCCAGCATTTT
CDR3: CASSVGARQPQHF

size: -
V: TRBV9
D: -
J: TRBJ2-7
DNA: TGTGCCAGCAGCAATAGCGGCGAGGGCCCCTACGAGCAGTACTTC
CDR3: CASSNSGEGPYEQYF

size: -
V: TRBV19
D: TRBD1
J: TRBJ1-2
DNA: TGTGCCAGTACCGTACAGGGGACCTATGGCTACACCTTC
CDR3: CASTVQGTYGYTF

size: -
V: TRBV27
D: -
J: TRBJ2-2
DNA: TGTGCCAGCAGTTGGGGCCTCTCGAACACCGGGGAGCTGTTTTTT
CDR3: CASSWGLSNTGELFF

size: -
V: TRBV27
D: TRBD2
J: TRBJ2-2
DNA: TGTGCCAGCAGTACTACAGGACTAGCGGGGTACACCGGGGAGCTGTTTTTT
CDR3: CASSTTGLAGYTGELFF

size: -
V: TRBV9
D: -
J: TRBJ2-7
DNA: TGTGCCAGCAGCGTAGGGGGCAGCTCCTACGAGCAGTACTTC
CDR3: CASSVGGSSYEQYF

size: -
V: TRBV4-1
D: TRBD1
J: TRBJ1-5
DNA: TGCGCCAGCAGCCAAGTGGCAGGGGGAAATCAGCCCCAGCATTTT
CDR3: CASSQVAGGNQPQHF

size: -
V: TRBV7-9
D: -
J: TRBJ2-1
DNA: TGTGCCAGCAGCTTAGAGCTCTCGGGCACTAGCTCCTACAATGAGCAGTTCTTC
CDR3: CASSLELSGTSSYNEQFF

size: -
V: TRBV7-9
D: -
J: TRBJ1-6
DNA: TGTGCCAGCAGCTCCTTGGGGCCAGGAACCTTAGAGTCACCCCTCCACTTT
CDR3: CASSSLGPGTLESPLHF

size: -
V: TRBV25-1
D: TRBD2
J: TRBJ2-1
DNA: TGTGCCAGCAGTCCTAGCGGGAGAGGGAATGAGCAGTTCTTC
CDR3: CASSPSGRGNEQFF

size: -
V: TRBV7-9
D: -
J: TRBJ1-1
DNA: TGTGCCAGCAGCTTGGGAGGAGGAGGTACTGAAGCTTTCTTT
CDR3: CASSLGGGGTEAFF